What follows describes a single T cell receptor (beta chain). The target antigen is unknown. This sample is drawn from a study of T cell responses to AZD1222 COVID-19 vaccine. Regarding the study as a whole: In a largely white British group with more females than males, clonal diversity was possibly underestimated. Repertoires were obtained solely post-peak T cell response.

The protocol was immunoSEQ multiplex PCR, while the TCRdb copy is restricted to in-frame clones and leaves out a portion. The sample has 100,000 to 150,000 clones, 70% to 85% seen once; the top ten hold approximately 6.6%. Deletions cut 6 bases from V and 1 base from J, with 15 bases between. The germline gives CDR1 MNHEY, CDR2 SVGEGT. The CDR3 has 15 amino acids. The TCR comes from an adult in good health. Specimen: peripheral blood, collected on day 0 of AZD1222 vaccination. V is TRBV6-2 or TRBV6-3 and J is TRBJ1-1; D is uncertain. CDR3: CASSRFSTGNTEAFF. CDR3 DNA: TGTGCCAGCAGCCGCTTTAGTACGGGGAACACTGAAGCTTTCTTT.